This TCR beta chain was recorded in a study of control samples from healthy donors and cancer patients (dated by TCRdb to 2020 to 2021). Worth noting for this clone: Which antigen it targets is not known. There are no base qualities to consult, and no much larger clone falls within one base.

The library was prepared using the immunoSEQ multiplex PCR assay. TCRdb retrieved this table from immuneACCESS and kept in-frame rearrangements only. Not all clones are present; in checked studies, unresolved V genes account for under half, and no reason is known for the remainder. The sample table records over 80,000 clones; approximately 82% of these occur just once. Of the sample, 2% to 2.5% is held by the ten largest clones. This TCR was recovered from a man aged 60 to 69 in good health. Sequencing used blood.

The CDR3 in this case is CASSMLGYEAFF. The DNA sequence follows: TGTGCCAGTAGTATGTTGGGGTATGAAGCTTTCTTT. The sequence is built from TRBV19 and TRBJ1-1; no D gene can be assigned with confidence. V and J are truncated by 3 bases and 7 bases respectively, leaving an intervening sequence of 9 bases. The germline V gene encodes CDR1 LNHDA and CDR2 SQIVND (reference sequence). The CDR3 measures 12 amino acids from cysteine to phenylalanine. The DNA shown is the 36-base CDR3, in frame from base 1.